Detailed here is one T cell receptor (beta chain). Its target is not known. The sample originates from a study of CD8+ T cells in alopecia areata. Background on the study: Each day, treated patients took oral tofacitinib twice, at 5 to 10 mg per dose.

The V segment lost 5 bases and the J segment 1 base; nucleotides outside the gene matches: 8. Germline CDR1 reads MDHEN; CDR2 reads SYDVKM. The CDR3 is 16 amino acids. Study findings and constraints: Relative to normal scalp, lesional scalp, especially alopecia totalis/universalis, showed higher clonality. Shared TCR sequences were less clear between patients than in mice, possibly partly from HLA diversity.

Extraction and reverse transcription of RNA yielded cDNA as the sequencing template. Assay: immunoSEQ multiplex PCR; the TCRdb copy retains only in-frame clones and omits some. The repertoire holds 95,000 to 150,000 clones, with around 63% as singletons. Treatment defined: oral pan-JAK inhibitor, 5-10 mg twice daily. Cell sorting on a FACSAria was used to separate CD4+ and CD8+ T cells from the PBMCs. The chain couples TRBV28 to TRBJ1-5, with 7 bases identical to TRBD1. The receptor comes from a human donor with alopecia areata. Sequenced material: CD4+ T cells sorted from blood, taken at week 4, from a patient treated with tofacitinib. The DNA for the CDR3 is TGTGCCAGCAGTCCTCGACAGGGTGGGAGCAATCAGCCCCAGCATTTT. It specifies CASSPRQGGSNQPQHF.